The following is a T cell receptor beta chain sequence with its context. Looked up from germline, CDR1 is SQVTM and CDR2 is ANQGSEA. After removal of 3 bases from V and 1 base from J, the junction contained 5 bases not matched to a gene. The CDR3 covers 14 residues. This table comes from immunoSEQ multiplex PCR, and its TCRdb copy is limited to in-frame clones, with some not included. The sample has approximately 220,000 clones, about 88% seen once. The sample comes from a study of blood T cell repertoires in COVID-19. Study at large: Both acute and convalescent COVID-19 samples were obtained from the United States, Italy and Spain.

The clonotype comes from a man in his 60s with acute or convalescent COVID-19. The source material was peripheral blood. The chain employs TRBV29-1 and TRBJ1-1; 7 bases are shared with TRBD1. For the CDR3, the DNA is TGCAGCGTTGACGTACAGGGGTCGAACACTGAAGCTTTCTTT. Protein sequence: CSVDVQGSNTEAFF.